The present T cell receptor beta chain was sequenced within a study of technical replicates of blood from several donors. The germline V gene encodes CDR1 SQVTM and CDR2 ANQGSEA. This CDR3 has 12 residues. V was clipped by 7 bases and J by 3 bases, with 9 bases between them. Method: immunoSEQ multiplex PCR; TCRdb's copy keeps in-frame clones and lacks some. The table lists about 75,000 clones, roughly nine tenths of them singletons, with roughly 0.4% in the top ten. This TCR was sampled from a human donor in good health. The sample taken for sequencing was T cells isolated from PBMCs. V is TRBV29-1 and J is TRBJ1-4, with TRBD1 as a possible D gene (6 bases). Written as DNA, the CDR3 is TGCAGCGCAGGGGTCCCTAATGAAAAACTGTTTTTT. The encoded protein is CSAGVPNEKLFF.